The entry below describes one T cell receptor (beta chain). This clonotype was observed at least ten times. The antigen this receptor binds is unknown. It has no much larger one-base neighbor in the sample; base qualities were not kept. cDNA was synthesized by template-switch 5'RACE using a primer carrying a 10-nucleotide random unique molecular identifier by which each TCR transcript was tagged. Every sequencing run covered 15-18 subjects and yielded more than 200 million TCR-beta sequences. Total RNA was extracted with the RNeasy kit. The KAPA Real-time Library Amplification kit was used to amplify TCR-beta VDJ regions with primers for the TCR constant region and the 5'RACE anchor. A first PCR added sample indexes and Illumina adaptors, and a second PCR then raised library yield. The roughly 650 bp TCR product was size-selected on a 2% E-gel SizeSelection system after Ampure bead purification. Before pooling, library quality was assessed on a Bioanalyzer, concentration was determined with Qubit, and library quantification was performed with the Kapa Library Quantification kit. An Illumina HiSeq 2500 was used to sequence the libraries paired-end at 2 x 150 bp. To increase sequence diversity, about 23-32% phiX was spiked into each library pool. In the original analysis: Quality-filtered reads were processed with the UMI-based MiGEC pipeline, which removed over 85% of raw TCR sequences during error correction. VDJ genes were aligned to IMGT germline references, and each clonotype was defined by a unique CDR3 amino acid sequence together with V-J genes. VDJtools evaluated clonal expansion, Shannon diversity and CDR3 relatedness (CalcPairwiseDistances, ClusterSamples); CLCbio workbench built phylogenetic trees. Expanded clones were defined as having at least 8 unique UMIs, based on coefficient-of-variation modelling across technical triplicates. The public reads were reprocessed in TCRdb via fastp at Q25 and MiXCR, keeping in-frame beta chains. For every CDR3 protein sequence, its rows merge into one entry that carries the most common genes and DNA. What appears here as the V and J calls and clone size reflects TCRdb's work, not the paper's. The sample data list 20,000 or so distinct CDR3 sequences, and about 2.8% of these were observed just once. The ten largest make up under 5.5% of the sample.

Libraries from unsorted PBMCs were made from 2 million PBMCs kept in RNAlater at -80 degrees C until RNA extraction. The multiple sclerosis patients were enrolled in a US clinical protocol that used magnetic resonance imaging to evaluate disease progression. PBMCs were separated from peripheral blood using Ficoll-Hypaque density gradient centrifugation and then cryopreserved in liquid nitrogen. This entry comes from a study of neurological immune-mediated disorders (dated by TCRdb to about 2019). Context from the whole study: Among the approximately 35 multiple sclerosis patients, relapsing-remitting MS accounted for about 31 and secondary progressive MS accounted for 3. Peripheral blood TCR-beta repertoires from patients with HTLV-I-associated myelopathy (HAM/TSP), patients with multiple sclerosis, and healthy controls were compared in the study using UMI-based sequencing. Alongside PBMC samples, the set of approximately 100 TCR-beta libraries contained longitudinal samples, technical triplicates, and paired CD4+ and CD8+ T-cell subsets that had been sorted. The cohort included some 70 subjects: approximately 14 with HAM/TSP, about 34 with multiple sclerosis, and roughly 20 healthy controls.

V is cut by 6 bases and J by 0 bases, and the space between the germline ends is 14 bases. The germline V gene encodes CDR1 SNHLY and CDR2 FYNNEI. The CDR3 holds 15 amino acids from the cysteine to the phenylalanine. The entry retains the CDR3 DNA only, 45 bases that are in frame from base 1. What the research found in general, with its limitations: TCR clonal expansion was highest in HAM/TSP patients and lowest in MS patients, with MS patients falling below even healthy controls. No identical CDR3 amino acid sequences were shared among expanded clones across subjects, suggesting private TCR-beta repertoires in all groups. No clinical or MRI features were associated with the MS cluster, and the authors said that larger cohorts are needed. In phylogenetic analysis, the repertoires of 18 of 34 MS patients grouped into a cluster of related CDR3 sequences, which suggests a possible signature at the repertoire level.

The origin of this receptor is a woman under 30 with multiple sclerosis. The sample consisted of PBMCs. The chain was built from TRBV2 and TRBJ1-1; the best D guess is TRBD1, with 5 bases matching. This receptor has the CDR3 CASRPTDNMNTEAFF. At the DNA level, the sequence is TGTGCCAGCAGACCAACGGACAACATGAACACTGAAGCTTTCTTT.